This TCR beta chain originates from a study of sequential checkpoint blockade in melanoma. Study-level information: Arm A got nivolumab then ipilimumab; arm B the reverse, 1:1. Maintenance nivolumab came after either treatment sequence.

This CDR3 contains 12 residues. The germline V gene encodes CDR1 SGHTA and CDR2 FQGNSA. V lost 5 bases and J 3 bases, leaving 8 bases between the germline ends. Method: immunoSEQ multiplex PCR; TCRdb's copy keeps in-frame clones and lacks some. The sample consists of 3,600 or so clones, 55% to 70% of them appearing once. Treatment described: randomized to nivolumab then ipilimumab (arm A) or the reverse (arm B). From thawed PBMCs, live CD3+CD8+ cells negative for CD19 and CD56 were sorted. This clone was recorded once. This TCR was sampled from a human donor with melanoma. This rearrangement joins TRBV7-2 to TRBJ2-7; D unresolved. The sequences come from CD8+ T cells sorted from blood (inferred from file names), collected from a patient given nivolumab and ipilimumab in sequence. CDR3 nucleotides: TGTGCCAGCAGCGCCGACTTCTACGAGCAGTACTTC. Translation: CASSADFYEQYF.